These T cell receptor beta chains were read from a single sample in a study of T cell repertoires in cytomegalovirus infection. Antigens of these TCRs are unknown. From the reads, TCRdb called clonotypes with MiXCR, one entry per CDR3 protein. The repertoire consists of 750,000 to 950,000 distinct CDR3 sequences, with roughly 29% occurring once and the leading ten covering around 12%. The specimen comprised cultured CD8+ T cells from PBMCs, sampled from culture after CMV antigen stimulation. The receptors shown here come from a human donor in good health (CMV status not recorded). Some clones in this sample may be carry-over from other donors' samples. Each CDR3 is given without its conserved first and last residue. The order of the fields is V gene, J gene, CDR3 protein.

TRBV27	TRBJ2-1	ASSGQWGKF
TRBV10-3	TRBJ1-2	AISETKTNYGYT
TRBV7-2	TRBJ2-3	ASSPGARADTQY
TRBV7-9	TRBJ2-7	ASSSDRVYEQY
TRBV6-2/TRBV6-3	TRBJ2-2	ASSFSLNTGELF
TRBV19	TRBJ2-2	ATYAGASNTGELF
TRBV7-3	TRBJ2-3	ASSLTGQGNPQY
TRBV2	TRBJ1-5	ASSERQDPSEPQH
TRBV6-6	TRBJ2-3	ASNPGTGETDTQY
TRBV15	TRBJ2-1	ATSRDGAEAGDEQF
TRBV10-3	TRBJ1-2	AISVSQGDGYT
TRBV27	TRBJ1-1	ASSPSVGLTEAF
TRBV4-3	TRBJ2-1	ASSQSLAGAVRDEQF
TRBV9	TRBJ2-7	ASRPSGGNEQY
TRBV11-2	TRBJ1-3	ASSSGLGLGGGNTIY
TRBV6-2/TRBV6-3	TRBJ1-1	ASREVGSNTEAF
TRBV19	TRBJ1-2	ASIPPSGAYGYT
TRBV6-1	TRBJ1-5	ASNLKDRIFSNQPQH
TRBV20-1	TRBJ1-4	SARDPTGGGLAPNEKLF
TRBV5-3	TRBJ2-3	ASSLGIAGTSTDTQY
TRBV6-2/TRBV6-3	TRBJ2-2	ASSYSRGPGTGELF
TRBV5-1	TRBJ2-1	ASSQMGSSYNEQF
TRBV2	TRBJ1-5	ASSEYHQGPNQPQH
TRBV14	TRBJ2-3	ASSQEGLTGYSTDTQY